These 27 T cell receptor beta chains originate from one sample sequenced in a study of blood T cells in healthy people across ages. The authors ran a second PCR of roughly 6 to 12 cycles using a sample-barcoded 5' primer and a J-beta primer mix. TCRdb re-called the 5' RACE reads through MiXCR, storing one row per CDR3 protein. The profile shows 600,000 or so distinct CDR3 sequences, approximately 30% of them singletons. Sample: blood. The receptors stem from an elderly woman in good health.

The chain uses TRBV2 and TRBJ2-1; TRBD1 aligns across 7 bases. After removal of 6 bases from V and 10 bases from J, the junction contained 12 bases not matched to a gene. CDR1 and CDR2 from the germline V gene are SNHLY and FYNNEI. CDR3 length: 14 amino acids. In nucleotides, the CDR3 is TGTGCCAGCAGATTGACAGGGCCTTCCTACGAGCAGTTCTTC. This codes for CASRLTGPSYEQFF.

This clonotype has only a few counts. J is TRBJ2-7 and V is TRBV5-1; 7 bases fit TRBD1. The V and J ends lost 4 bases and 5 bases, in that order; junction bases with no gene match: 12. CDR1 and CDR2 from the germline V gene are SGHRS and YFSETQ. The CDR3 totals 15 residues. CDR3 bases: TGCGCCAGCAGCCCCACAGGACAGGCGGCACACGAGCAGTACTTC. This codes for CASSPTGQAAHEQYF.

In this sample, this clonotype turned up many times. This chain uses TRBV6-5 with TRBJ2-5, with D perhaps being TRBD1 or TRBD2 (6 bases each). The CDR3 covers 15 residues. With 0 bases removed from V and 5 bases from J, the gap between germline ends came to 13 bases. Per the germline V gene, CDR1 is MNHEY and CDR2 is SVGAGI. The CDR3 sequence: CASSYSGGRGETQYF. The CDR3 nucleotides read TGTGCCAGCAGTTACTCGGGAGGTAGGGGGGAGACCCAGTACTTC.

The chain carries TRBV7-2 and TRBJ2-1; TRBD2 agrees at 8 bases. Germline CDR1 SGHTA, CDR2 FQGNSA. This CDR3 has 16 amino acids. The ends lost 5 bases at V and 3 bases at J; junction bases unmatched: 9. The CDR3 protein is CASSVTSGRLYNEQFF. The CDR3, as DNA: TGTGCCAGCAGCGTCACTAGCGGCCGCCTCTACAATGAGCAGTTCTTC. The complete variable domain, with remaining parts taken from reference TRBV7-2 and TRBJ2-1, reads GAGVSQSPSNKVTEKGKDVELRCDPISGHTALYWYRQSLGQGLEFLIYFQGNSAPDKSGLPSDRFSAERTGGSVSTLTIQRTQQEDSAVYLCASSVTSGRLYNEQFFGPGTRLTVL.

The rearrangement uses TRBV4-2 and TRBJ1-4; D remains unclear. The CDR3 totals 14 residues. Germline V lookup: CDR1 LGHNA, CDR2 YNFKEQ. Deletions cut 1 base from V and 7 bases from J, with 10 bases between. The CDR3 loop reads CASSQGSDTEKLFF. CDR3 nucleotide sequence: TGTGCCAGCAGCCAAGGATCTGACACTGAAAAACTGTTTTTT.

The sample holds many counts of this clonotype. The rearrangement joins TRBV5-1 to TRBJ1-2, with 12 positions matching TRBD1. Unmatched junction bases numbered 10, after V lost 0 bases and J lost 4 bases. Germline V gives CDR1 SGHRS, CDR2 YFSETQ. This CDR3 comprises 18 residues. In DNA, the CDR3 is TGCGCCAGCAGCTTGGCCGGGACAGGGGGCGTTAATGTCTATGGCTACACCTTC. It encodes CASSLAGTGGVNVYGYTF.

Ten or more counts support this clonotype. V usage is TRBV12-3 or TRBV12-4 and J usage is TRBJ2-3; D is possibly TRBD2 (5 bases). V was shortened by 5 bases and J by 3 bases, with 12 bases between the two germline ends. This CDR3 contains 14 residues. As DNA, the CDR3 is TGTGCCAGCAGTCCCCGTTCGGGAACAGATACGCAGTATTTT. This codes for CASSPRSGTDTQYF.

Ten or more counts support this clonotype. The chain is built from TRBV27 and TRBJ2-5; tentatively, D is TRBD1 or TRBD2 (5 bases each). CDR1 is MNHEY, CDR2 SMNVEV, per germline (reference sequence). Trimming removed 4 bases from V and 4 bases from J, with 16 bases in between. CDR3 length equals 15 residues. CDR3 in amino acids: CASSSHPGRRETQYF. The CDR3 DNA is TGTGCCAGCAGTTCCCACCCGGGACGGCGAGAGACCCAGTACTTC.

Ten or more counts support this clonotype. This rearrangement joins TRBV24-1 to TRBJ2-1, with 7 bases that match TRBD2. The CDR3 length is 12 residues. Germline V gives CDR1 KGHDR, CDR2 SFDVKD. The J segment lost 15 bases and the V segment lost 1 base, leaving 5 bases of the junction unmatched. The CDR3 DNA follows: TGTGCCACCAGTGATTTAGCGGGGTCACGGTTCTTC. This codes for CATSDLAGSRFF.

Worth noting for this clonotype: Given a much more abundant clone one base away, this may be a read error. The chain employs TRBV7-3 and TRBJ1-3; possible D gene TRBD1, 5 bases. V was cut by 6 bases and J by 0 bases, with 9 bases left in between. The V gene's germline CDR1 is SGHTA and CDR2 FQGTGA. The CDR3 is made up of 14 amino acids. The CDR3 loop reads CASRRTSSGNTIYF. DNA of the CDR3: TGTGCCAGCAGGCGGACAAGCTCTGGAAACACCATATATTTT.

This clonotype has only one observation. Relative to the germline gene, one junction end is altered; a read error may explain this. The chain carries TRBV10-3 and TRBJ1-1, with D possibly matching TRBD1 (5 bases). This CDR3 contains 14 residues. The germline V gene has CDR1 ENHRY and CDR2 SYGVKD. CDR3 residues: CAITEGPQNTEVFF. Written as DNA, the CDR3 is TGTGCCATCACCGAGGGGCCCCAGAACACTGAAGTTTTCTTT.

This clonotype was picked up many times. The rearrangement links TRBV15 to TRBJ1-4; 10 nucleotides align to TRBD1. Germline V gene sequence: CDR1 LNHNV, CDR2 YYDKDF (reference sequence). V dropped 8 bases and J dropped 8; count of bases not matched to a gene: 8. The CDR3 spans 14 residues. The CDR3: CATGRDRGKEKLFF. CDR3 nucleotide sequence: TGTGCCACCGGAAGGGACAGGGGAAAAGAAAAACTGTTTTTT. The entire variable domain, with the rest obtained from reference TRBV15 and TRBJ1-4, is as follows: DAMVIQNPRYQVTQFGKPVTLSCSQTLNHNVMYWYQQKSSQAPKLLFHYYDKDFNNEADTPDNFQSRRPNTSFCFLDIRSPGLGDTAMYLCATGRDRGKEKLFFGSGTQLSVL.

Only a few counts were recorded for this clonotype. The DNA for the CDR3 is TGTGCCACCAGTGCCCAGGGAGGTCAGCCCCAGCATTTT. Translating gives CATSAQGGQPQHF. This chain links TRBV24-1 with TRBJ1-5, with D perhaps matching TRBD1 (5 bases). CDR1 and CDR2 from the germline V gene are KGHDR and SFDVKD. V dropped 5 bases and J dropped 6 bases, with 10 bases sitting between them. CDR3 length equals 13 residues.

This clonotype showed up just a few times. A much more abundant neighbour one base away suggests this may be a read error. CDR3: CASSVEGVEQYF. In DNA form, the CDR3 reads TGTGCCAGCAGCGTAGAGGGGGTTGAGCAGTACTTC. The chain combines TRBV9 with TRBJ2-5; TRBD1 might be the D (6 bases). Trimming took off 0 bases at V and 11 bases at J, with 11 bases between the two ends. The germline V gene encodes CDR1 SGDLS and CDR2 YYNGEE. CDR3 length: 12 residues.

The chain recombines TRBV7-3 with TRBJ2-1, with no clear D. Per the germline V gene, CDR1 is SGHTA and CDR2 is FQGTGA. CDR3 length: 11 amino acids. Trimming removed 5 bases at V and 4 bases at J, with 3 bases between. The CDR3 DNA reads TGTGCCAGCAGCAAATACAATGAGCAGTTCTTC. Protein: CASSKYNEQFF.

This clonotype was found a few times. The rearrangement links TRBV5-1 to TRBJ2-5, with TRBD2 matching 9 bases. CDR3 length equals 15 residues. The V and J ends lost 2 bases and 3 bases, in that order; junction bases with no gene match: 5. Germline V lookup: CDR1 SGHRS, CDR2 YFSETQ. CDR3 protein: CASSFTAGGKETQYF. DNA of the CDR3: TGCGCCAGCAGCTTTACCGCGGGGGGGAAAGAGACCCAGTACTTC.

The chain employs TRBV12-3 or TRBV12-4 and TRBJ2-4, with 14 bases lining up with TRBD2. The length of the CDR3 is 20 residues. After removal of 6 bases from V and 6 bases from J, the junction contained 19 bases not matched to a gene. The CDR3 DNA follows: TGTGCCAGCAGCAGACTGCGACTAGCGGGAGGGTCTCATGGCGGAAACATTCAGTACTTC. Translated, it gives CASSRLRLAGGSHGGNIQYF.

Only a few counts were recorded for this clonotype. A much larger clone lies a single base off, so this may be a read error. The chain uses TRBV7-2 and TRBJ2-1, with D perhaps TRBD1 (5 bases). The CDR3 extends over 13 amino acids. V shed 2 bases and J shed 10 bases, with 12 bases lying between them. The germline gives CDR1 SGHTA, CDR2 FQGNSA. The DNA of the CDR3 is TGTGCCAGCAGCTTAAAGGGGTCCTACGAGCAGTTCTTC. Protein product: CASSLKGSYEQFF.

Of note for this clonotype: A much larger clone lies one base from this, so it may be a read error. The chain is built from TRBV6-5 and TRBJ2-7; TRBD1 agrees at 7 bases. The J segment lost 9 bases and the V segment lost 5 bases, leaving 4 bases of the junction unmatched. Germline V gene data show CDR1 as MNHEY and CDR2 as SVGAGI. CDR3 size: 11 residues. The CDR3 region is CASSQQGLQYF. The CDR3 nucleotides read TGTGCCAGCAGTCAACAGGGGTTGCAGTACTTC.

On this clonotype: A much larger clone sits a single nucleotide away, making a read error possible. V gene TRBV6-2 or TRBV6-3 combines with J gene TRBJ2-1; D not resolved. The better agreement between TRBJ2-7 and the DNA end casts doubt on the J call. The CDR3 is 14 amino acids. Germline CDR1 MNHEY, CDR2 SVGEGT. In DNA, the CDR3 is TGTGCCAGCAGTTACGGCCAGAGTTACAATGAGCAGTACTTC. Translating it yields CASSYGQSYNEQYF.

This clonotype was detected many times. The chain links TRBV5-4 to TRBJ2-1; 11 bases map to TRBD2. V was clipped by 4 bases and J by 5 bases; unmatched bases: 5. Germline CDR1 reads SGHNT; CDR2 reads YYREEE (reference sequence). This CDR3 has 15 residues. CDR3 in amino acids: CASSGSGGAHNEQFF. The CDR3 DNA follows: TGTGCCAGCAGCGGTAGCGGGGGGGCCCACAATGAGCAGTTCTTC.

The V gene is TRBV20-1, the J gene TRBJ2-3, with D hard to call. V lost 3 bases to trimming and J lost 6 bases, with 4 bases between them. Germline V gene lookup returns CDR1 DFQATT and CDR2 SNEGSKA (reference sequence). The CDR3 totals 10 residues. The chain's CDR3 is CSASVDTQYF. Written as DNA, the CDR3 is TGCAGTGCTAGCGTCGATACGCAGTATTTT.

This clonotype was detected ten times or more. This chain joins TRBV20-1 and TRBJ1-2; D uncertain. The V gene lost 2 bases and the J gene lost 2 bases, with 15 bases spanning the gap. Germline V gene lookup returns CDR1 DFQATT and CDR2 SNEGSKA (reference sequence). CDR3 size: 15 residues. The CDR3 here is CSARHLQRFNYGYTF. For the CDR3, the DNA is TGCAGTGCTAGACACCTACAGAGATTCAACTATGGCTACACCTTC.

In its sample, this clonotype was seen once. A much bigger clone sits one base away, suggesting this may be a read error. The V call is TRBV7-8, the J call TRBJ2-3, with TRBD2 matching 9 bases. The ends lost 1 base at V and 10 bases at J; junction bases unmatched: 15. CDR1 and CDR2 (germline): SGHVS, FQNEAQ. This CDR3 is built from 17 residues. As DNA, the CDR3 is TGTGCCAGCAGCTTAGACGGCCTGCGGGGGGGCCGGGATGCGCAGTATTTT. Translation gives CASSLDGLRGGRDAQYF.

This clonotype came up many times. This rearrangement joins TRBV6-6 to TRBJ1-5; D possibly corresponds to TRBD1 (5 bases). This CDR3 has 17 residues. Trimming removed 8 bases from V and 0 bases from J, with 20 bases in between. Germline V gene lookup returns CDR1 MNHNY and CDR2 SVGAGI (reference sequence). The CDR3 reads CASFTGAPDPSNQPQHF. The CDR3, as DNA: TGTGCCAGCTTCACCGGGGCCCCAGACCCTAGCAATCAGCCCCAGCATTTT.

In its sample, this clonotype was seen many times. The rearrangement joins TRBV7-3 to TRBJ2-1; TRBD1 aligns across 12 bases. V lost 5 bases and J lost 7; bases outside the gene matches: 9. The length of the CDR3 is 16 residues. Germline lookup yields CDR1 SGHTA and CDR2 FQGTGA. CDR3 in DNA: TGTGCCAGCAGCCAGGGACAGGGGGCGCGTCGTAATGAGCAGTTCTTC. As protein: CASSQGQGARRNEQFF.

This clonotype was recorded many times. The V gene is TRBV12-3 or TRBV12-4, the J gene TRBJ1-2, with 8 bases aligning to TRBD1. The V and J ends lost 6 bases and 7 bases, in that order; junction bases with no gene match: 7. This CDR3 has 13 amino acids. The CDR3 loop reads CASRIGQGGGYTF. The CDR3 DNA is TGTGCCAGCAGGATCGGACAGGGCGGTGGCTACACCTTC.